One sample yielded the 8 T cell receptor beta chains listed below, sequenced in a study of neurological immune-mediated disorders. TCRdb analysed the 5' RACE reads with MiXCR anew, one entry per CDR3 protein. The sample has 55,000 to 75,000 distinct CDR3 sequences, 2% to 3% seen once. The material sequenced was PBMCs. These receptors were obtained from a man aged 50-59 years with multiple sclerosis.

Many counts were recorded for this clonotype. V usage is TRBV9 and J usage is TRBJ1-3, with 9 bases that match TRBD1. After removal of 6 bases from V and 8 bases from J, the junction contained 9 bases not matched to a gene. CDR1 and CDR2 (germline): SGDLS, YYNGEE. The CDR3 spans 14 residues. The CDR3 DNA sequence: TGTGCCAGCACCCTGGGACAGGGAGGGGACACCATATATTTT. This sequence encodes CASTLGQGGDTIYF. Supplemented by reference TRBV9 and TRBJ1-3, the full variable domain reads DSGVTQTPKHLITATGQRVTLRCSPRSGDLSVYWYQQSLDQGLQFLIQYYNGEERAKGNILERFSAQQFPDLHSELNLSSLELGDSALYFCASTLGQGGDTIYFGEGSWLTVV.

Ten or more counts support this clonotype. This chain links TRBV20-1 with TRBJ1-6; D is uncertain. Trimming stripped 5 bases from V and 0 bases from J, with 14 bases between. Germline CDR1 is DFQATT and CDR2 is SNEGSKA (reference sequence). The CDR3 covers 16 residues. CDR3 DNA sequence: TGCAGTGCTCTTAGGACGGGGAGCTCCTATAATTCACCCCTCCACTTT. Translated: CSALRTGSSYNSPLHF.

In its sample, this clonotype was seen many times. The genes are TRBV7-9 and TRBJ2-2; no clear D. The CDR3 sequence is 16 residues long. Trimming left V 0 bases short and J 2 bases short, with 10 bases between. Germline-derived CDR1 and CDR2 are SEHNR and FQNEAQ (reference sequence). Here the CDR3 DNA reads TGTGCCAGCAGCTTAGCGGTCGCAGTTAACACCGGGGAGCTGTTTTTT. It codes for CASSLAVAVNTGELFF.

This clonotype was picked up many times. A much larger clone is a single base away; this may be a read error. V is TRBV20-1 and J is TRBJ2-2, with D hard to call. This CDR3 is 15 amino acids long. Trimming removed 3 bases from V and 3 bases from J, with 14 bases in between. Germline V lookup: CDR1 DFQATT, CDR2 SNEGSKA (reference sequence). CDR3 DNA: TGCAGTGCTAGGCGTCCGGGTAAAGACACCGGGGAGCTGTTTTTT. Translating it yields CSARRPGKDTGELFF.

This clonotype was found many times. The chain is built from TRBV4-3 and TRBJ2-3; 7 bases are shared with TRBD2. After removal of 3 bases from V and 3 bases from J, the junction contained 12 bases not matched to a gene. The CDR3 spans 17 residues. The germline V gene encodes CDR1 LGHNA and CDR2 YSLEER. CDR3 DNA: TGCGCCAGCAGCCAGGAGAGCGGGAACTCGGGTACAGATACGCAGTATTTT. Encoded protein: CASSQESGNSGTDTQYF.

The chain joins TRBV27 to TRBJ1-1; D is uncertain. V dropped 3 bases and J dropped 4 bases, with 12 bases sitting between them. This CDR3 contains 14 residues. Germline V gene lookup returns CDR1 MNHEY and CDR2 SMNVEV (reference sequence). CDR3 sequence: CASSFSGMGTEAFF. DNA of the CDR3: TGTGCCAGCAGTTTCTCGGGTATGGGCACTGAAGCTTTCTTT.

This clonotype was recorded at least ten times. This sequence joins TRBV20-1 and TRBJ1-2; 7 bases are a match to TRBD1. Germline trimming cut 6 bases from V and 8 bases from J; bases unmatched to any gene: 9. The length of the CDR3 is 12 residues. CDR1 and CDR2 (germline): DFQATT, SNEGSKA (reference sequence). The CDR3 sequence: CSAYRDSWGYTF. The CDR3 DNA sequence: TGCAGTGCCTACCGGGACAGTTGGGGCTACACCTTC.

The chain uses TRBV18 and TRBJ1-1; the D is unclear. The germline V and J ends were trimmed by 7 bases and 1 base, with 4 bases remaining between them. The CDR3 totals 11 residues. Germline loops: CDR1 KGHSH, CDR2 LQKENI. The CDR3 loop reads CASWGNTEAFF. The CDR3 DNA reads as TGTGCCAGCTGGGGGAACACTGAAGCTTTCTTT.